This TCR beta chain was documented in a study of cytomegalovirus exposure and HLA in healthy donors. Overall study findings and caveats: Productive status was seen about 87% or about 30% of the time for most TCR beta V segments in an earlier analysis. Cytomegalovirus-associated TCR beta chains were listed, numbering some 170.

A word on this clone: What it binds is unknown.

The PCR was carried out with 60 Vbeta primers and 13 Jbeta primers. Using immunoSEQ multiplex PCR, the repertoire was profiled, and TCRdb retains in-frame clones only, with some absent. The sample records 100,000 to 150,000 clones, 78% being singletons. The length of the CDR3 is 12 residues. V was clipped by 6 bases and J by 6 bases, with 10 bases between them. CDR1 MNHNY and CDR2 SVGAGI come from the germline V gene (reference sequence). Sequencing was done on a sample of PBMCs. This chain uses TRBV6-6 with TRBJ2-3; the D is unclear. The sequence derives from a man aged 30 to 45 in good health and CMV-seropositive. This CDR3 is CASRKAGDTQYF. The CDR3 nucleotides are TGTGCCAGCAGAAAAGCCGGGGATACGCAGTATTTT.